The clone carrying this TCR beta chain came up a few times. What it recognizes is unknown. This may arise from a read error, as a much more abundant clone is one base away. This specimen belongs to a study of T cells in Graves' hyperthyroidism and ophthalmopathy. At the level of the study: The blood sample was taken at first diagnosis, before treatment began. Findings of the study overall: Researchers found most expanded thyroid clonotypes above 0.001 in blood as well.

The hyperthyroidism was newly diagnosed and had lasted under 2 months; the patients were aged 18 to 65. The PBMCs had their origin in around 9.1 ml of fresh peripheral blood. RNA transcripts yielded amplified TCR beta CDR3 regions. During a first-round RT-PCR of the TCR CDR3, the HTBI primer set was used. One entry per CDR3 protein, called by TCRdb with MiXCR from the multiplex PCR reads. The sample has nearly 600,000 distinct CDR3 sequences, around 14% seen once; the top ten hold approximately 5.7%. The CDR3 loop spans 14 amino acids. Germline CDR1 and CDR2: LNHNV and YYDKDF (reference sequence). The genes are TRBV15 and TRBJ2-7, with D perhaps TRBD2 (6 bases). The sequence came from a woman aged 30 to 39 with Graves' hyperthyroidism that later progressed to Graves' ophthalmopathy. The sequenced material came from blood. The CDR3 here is CTTSRDAGKYEQYF. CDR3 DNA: TGTACCACCAGCAGAGATGCGGGAAAGTACGAGCAGTACTTC. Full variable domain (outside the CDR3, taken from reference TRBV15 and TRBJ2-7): DAMVIQNPRYQVTQFGKPVTLSCSQTLNHNVMYWYQQKSSQAPKLLFHYYDKDFNNEADTPDNFQSRRPNTSFCFLDIRSPGLGDTAMYLCTTSRDAGKYEQYFGPGTRLTVT.